The present entry profiles one T cell receptor (beta chain) with its context. The source of the sample is a study of T cell responses to AZD1222 COVID-19 vaccine. V was trimmed by 8 bases and J by 0 bases, leaving 17 bases between them. The CDR3 spans 15 residues. Looked up from germline, CDR1 is LNHDA and CDR2 is SQIVND (reference sequence). Profiling relied on immunoSEQ multiplex PCR, and the TCRdb table lists in-frame clones only, not all of them. The sample lists about 40,000 clones; over 75% were seen once. Sequenced here: peripheral blood, sampled 28 days after the second dose of the MenACWY control vaccine. The TCR originated in an adult who received the MenACWY meningococcal vaccine as a control. The chain carries TRBV19 and TRBJ2-7, with a possible D match to TRBD2 (6 bases). The CDR3 nucleotides read TGTGCCAGTGCCAAGGGACTTTTAAGCTCCTACGAGCAGTACTTC. Amino acid sequence: CASAKGLLSSYEQYF.